A selection of T cell receptor beta chains follows, all from one sample in a study of neurological immune-mediated disorders. TCRdb called the 5' RACE reads again in MiXCR, with one record for every CDR3 protein. The sample lists tens of thousands of distinct CDR3 sequences; 3% to 4% were seen once. Sequencing was performed on PBMCs. Source of these receptors: a middle-aged man with multiple sclerosis. Each CDR3 is given with its conserved first and last residue. A D gene is named only where the DNA matches it firmly. Clone size is given for some rows only: seen once, a few or many times, or a class if the clone is expanded.

DNA	CDR3	V	D	size	length	J
TGTGCCAGCAGTCTTCGCGGGGGTCCTTCCCCAGATACGCAGTATTTT	CASSLRGGPSPDTQYF	TRBV12-3/TRBV12-4	TRBD2	many	16	TRBJ2-3
TGTGCCAGCAGTACGACTACCCCCGCTTCCCAGTACTTC	CASSTTTPASQYF	TRBV12-3/TRBV12-4	.	many	13	TRBJ2-5
TGTGCCAGCTCACCATTTGAGGGGGCAGGATCTGGCTACACCTTC	CASSPFEGAGSGYTF	TRBV18	TRBD1	many	15	TRBJ1-2
TGTGCCAGCAGTAACAGGGGGATGAACACTGAAGCTTTCTTT	CASSNRGMNTEAFF	TRBV6-5	TRBD1	many	14	TRBJ1-1
TGTGCCAGCAGCTTGAGCAGGGGGCTGTCAGCCGGGGAGCTGTTTTTT	CASSLSRGLSAGELFF	TRBV5-5	TRBD1	many	16	TRBJ2-2
TGTGCCAGCTCACCACAGGGGACGAACCGATTGAACACTGAAGCTTTCTTT	CASSPQGTNRLNTEAFF	TRBV18	.	.	17	TRBJ1-1
TGCGCCAGCAGCTTGGGGGACCCAAGCTCCTACGAGCAGTACTTC	CASSLGDPSSYEQYF	TRBV5-1	.	many	15	TRBJ2-7
TGTGCCAGAAGGGGGGGGTCCTCCTACGAGCAGTACTTC	CARRGGSSYEQYF	TRBV9	.	many	13	TRBJ2-7
TGTGCCAGCAGCTTATCACGGGACAATGAGCAGTTCTTC	CASSLSRDNEQFF	TRBV7-3	.	many	13	TRBJ2-1
TGTGCCAGCAGCTTGACTAGCGGGAGCACAGATACGCAGTATTTT	CASSLTSGSTDTQYF	TRBV7-9	TRBD2	many	15	TRBJ2-3
TGTGCCAGCAGGCCACAGGGGAGCACAGATACGCAGTATTTT	CASRPQGSTDTQYF	TRBV2	TRBD1	.	14	TRBJ2-3
TGCGCCAGCAGCTTGGGAGGGTACGGCAATCAGCCCCAGCATTTT	CASSLGGYGNQPQHF	TRBV5-1	.	.	15	TRBJ1-5
TGTGCCATCAGTGCTGGACAGGGCCCTAACACTGAAGCTTTCTTT	CAISAGQGPNTEAFF	TRBV10-3	TRBD1	many	15	TRBJ1-1
TGCGCCAGCAGGGTCGGGGCGGCCAACACCGGGGAGCTGTTTTTT	CASRVGAANTGELFF	TRBV5-1	.	many	15	TRBJ2-2
TGTGCCAGCACGCTGGGCGGAACGATGGTGGCTTTCTTT	CASTLGGTMVAFF	TRBV12-3/TRBV12-4	.	many	13	TRBJ1-1
TGCAGTGCCCGAAGTTTGAGGGAAGAGACCCAGTACTTC	CSARSLREETQYF	TRBV20-1	.	many	13	TRBJ2-5
TGTGCCAGCAGCTTGGCAGCCGGGACAGGGACTATGTATGGCTACACCTTC	CASSLAAGTGTMYGYTF	TRBV5-6	TRBD1	many	17	TRBJ1-2
TGCAGTGCTAGGGGAGGGGGCAGCTCCTATAATTCACCCCTCCACTTT	CSARGGGSSYNSPLHF	TRBV20-1	TRBD1	many	16	TRBJ1-6
TGCAGTGCCGCCGGCGACAGGGTTCGGAGTTCAACCCTCAACTTT	CSAAGDRVRSSTLNF	TRBV20-1	TRBD1	few	15	TRBJ1-6
TGCAGTGCTAGTCATGAGACTAGCGGGGGGGATGAGCAGTTCTTC	CSASHETSGGDEQFF	TRBV20-1	TRBD2	many	15	TRBJ2-1
TGCGCCAGCAGCTCACCCTGGGATACGCAGTATTTT	CASSSPWDTQYF	TRBV5-1	.	many	12	TRBJ2-3
TGCGCCAGCAGCCGTGGGGATGGTGGCACTGAAGCTTTCTTT	CASSRGDGGTEAFF	TRBV5-1	.	many	14	TRBJ1-1
TGCAGTGCTAGGCGGGGGACTAGGTTCTACAATGAGCAGTTCTTC	CSARRGTRFYNEQFF	TRBV20-1	TRBD2	many	15	TRBJ2-1
TGCAGCGTATCCGGACTAGATTCAGATACGCAGTATTTT	CSVSGLDSDTQYF	TRBV29-1	TRBD2	many	13	TRBJ2-3
TGCGCCAGCAGCTCTGGACGGCGGCAGGACGAGCAGTACTTC	CASSSGRRQDEQYF	TRBV5-1	.	many	14	TRBJ2-7
TGCGCCAGCAGCCCCGATAATGGCAATCAGCCCCAGCATTTT	CASSPDNGNQPQHF	TRBV5-1	.	many	14	TRBJ1-5